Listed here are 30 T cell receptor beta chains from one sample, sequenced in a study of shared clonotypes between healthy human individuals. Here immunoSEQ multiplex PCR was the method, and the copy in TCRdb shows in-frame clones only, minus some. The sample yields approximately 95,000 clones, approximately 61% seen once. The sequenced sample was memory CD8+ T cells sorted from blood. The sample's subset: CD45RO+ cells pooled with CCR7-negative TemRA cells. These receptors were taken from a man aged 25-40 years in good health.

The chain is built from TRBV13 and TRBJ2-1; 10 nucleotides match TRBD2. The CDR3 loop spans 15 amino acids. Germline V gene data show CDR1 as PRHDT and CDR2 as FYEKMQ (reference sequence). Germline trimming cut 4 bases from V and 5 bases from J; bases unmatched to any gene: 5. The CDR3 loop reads CASSSTSGFDNEQFF. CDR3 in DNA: TGTGCCAGCAGCTCGACTAGCGGGTTTGACAATGAGCAGTTCTTC.

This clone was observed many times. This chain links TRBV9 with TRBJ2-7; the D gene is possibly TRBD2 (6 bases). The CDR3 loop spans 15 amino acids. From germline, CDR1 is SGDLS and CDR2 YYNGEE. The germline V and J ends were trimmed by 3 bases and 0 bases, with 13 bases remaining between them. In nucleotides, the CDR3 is TGTGCCAGCAGCGAAAGCGGGTCCTACTCCTACGAGCAGTACTTC. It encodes CASSESGSYSYEQYF.

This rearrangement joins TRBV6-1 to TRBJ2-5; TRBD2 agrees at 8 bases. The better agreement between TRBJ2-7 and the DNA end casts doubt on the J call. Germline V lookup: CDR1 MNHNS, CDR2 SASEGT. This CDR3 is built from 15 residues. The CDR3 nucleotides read TGTGCCAGCAGTGAGCTCAGCGGGAGTTCTGACGAGCAGTACTTC. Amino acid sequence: CASSELSGSSDEQYF.

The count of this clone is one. The CDR3 DNA reads TGTGCCAGCAGCCTACGGACAGGGGGTCCGCGGGAGAGCGGAGAGACCCAGTACTTC. Residues: CASSLRTGGPRESGETQYF. This chain joins TRBV5-7 and TRBJ2-5; TRBD1 aligns across 10 bases. TRBV5-7 is given ORF status, its function remaining uncertain. Unmatched junction bases numbered 19, after V lost 4 bases and J lost 4 bases. CDR3 length: 19 residues.

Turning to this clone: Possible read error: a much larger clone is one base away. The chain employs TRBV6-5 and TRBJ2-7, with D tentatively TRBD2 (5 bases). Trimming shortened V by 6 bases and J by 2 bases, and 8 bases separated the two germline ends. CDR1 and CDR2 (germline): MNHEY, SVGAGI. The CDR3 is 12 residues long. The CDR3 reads CASRSLAYEQYF. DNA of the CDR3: TGTGCCAGCAGATCACTAGCCTACGAGCAGTACTTC.

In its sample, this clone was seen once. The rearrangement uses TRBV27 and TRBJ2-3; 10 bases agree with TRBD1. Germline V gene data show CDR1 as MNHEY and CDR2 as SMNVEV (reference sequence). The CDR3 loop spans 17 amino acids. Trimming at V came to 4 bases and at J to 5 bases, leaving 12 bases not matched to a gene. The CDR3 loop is CASSSDSSWTGGDTQYF. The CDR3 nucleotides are TGTGCCAGCAGTTCAGATTCCTCATGGACAGGGGGAGATACGCAGTATTTT.

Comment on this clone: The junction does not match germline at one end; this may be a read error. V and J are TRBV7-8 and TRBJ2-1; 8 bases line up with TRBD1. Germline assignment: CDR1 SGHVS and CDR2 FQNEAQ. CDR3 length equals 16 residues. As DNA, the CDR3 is TGTGCCAGCGGCTTAATGTCAGGGGGCCTGTACAATGAGCAGTTCTTC. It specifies CASGLMSGGLYNEQFF. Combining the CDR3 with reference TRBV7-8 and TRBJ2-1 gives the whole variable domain GAGVSQSPRYKVAKRGQDVALRCDPISGHVSLFWYQQALGQGPEFLTYFQNEAQLDKSGLPSDRFFAERPEGSVSTLKIQRTQQEDSAVYLCASGLMSGGLYNEQFFGPGTRLTVL.

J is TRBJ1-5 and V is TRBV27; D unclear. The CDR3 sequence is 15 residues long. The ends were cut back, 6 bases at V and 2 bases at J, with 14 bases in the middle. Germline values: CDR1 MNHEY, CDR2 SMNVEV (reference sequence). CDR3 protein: CASSDRPAGNQPQHF. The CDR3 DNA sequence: TGTGCCAGCAGCGACCGCCCGGCGGGCAATCAGCCCCAGCATTTT.

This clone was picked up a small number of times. Written as DNA, the CDR3 is TGTGCCAGCAGCCCCCGACAGGGGCTAGCGGACACTGAAGCTTTCTTT. Encoded protein: CASSPRQGLADTEAFF. The chain is built from TRBV28 and TRBJ1-1; 8 bases map to TRBD1. V lost 6 bases to trimming and J lost 3 bases; unmatched junction nucleotides: 12. Per the germline V gene, CDR1 is MDHEN and CDR2 is SYDVKM. This CDR3 spans 16 amino acids.

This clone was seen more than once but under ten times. The CDR3 spells CASSQGSGGVSNEQFF. CDR3 DNA sequence: TGCGCCAGCAGCCAAGGAAGTGGGGGAGTCAGCAATGAGCAGTTCTTC. The rearrangement joins TRBV4-3 to TRBJ2-1; TRBD1 or TRBD2 may be the D gene (5 bases each). V lost 1 base to trimming and J lost 6 bases, with 16 bases between them. The CDR3 spans 16 residues. CDR1 is LGHNA and CDR2 is YSLEER in the germline V gene.

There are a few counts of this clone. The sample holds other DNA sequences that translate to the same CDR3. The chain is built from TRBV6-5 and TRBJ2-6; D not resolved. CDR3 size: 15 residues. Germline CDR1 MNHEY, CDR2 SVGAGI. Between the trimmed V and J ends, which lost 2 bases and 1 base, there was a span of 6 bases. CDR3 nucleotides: TGTGCCAGCAGTTACAGGGAATCTGGGGCCAACGTCCTGACTTTC. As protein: CASSYRESGANVLTF.

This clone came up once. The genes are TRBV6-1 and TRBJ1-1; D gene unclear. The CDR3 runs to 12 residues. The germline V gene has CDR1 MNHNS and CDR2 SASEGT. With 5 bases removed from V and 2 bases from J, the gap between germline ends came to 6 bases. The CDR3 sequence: CASSLANTEAFF. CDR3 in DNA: TGTGCCAGCAGTCTGGCCAACACTGAAGCTTTCTTT.

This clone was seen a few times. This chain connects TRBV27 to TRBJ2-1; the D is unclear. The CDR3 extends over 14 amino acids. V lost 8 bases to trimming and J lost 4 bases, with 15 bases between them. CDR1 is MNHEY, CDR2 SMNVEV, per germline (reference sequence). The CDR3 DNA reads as TGTGCCAGCTCCCTCCAGGCTCGGTACAATGAGCAGTTCTTC. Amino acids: CASSLQARYNEQFF.

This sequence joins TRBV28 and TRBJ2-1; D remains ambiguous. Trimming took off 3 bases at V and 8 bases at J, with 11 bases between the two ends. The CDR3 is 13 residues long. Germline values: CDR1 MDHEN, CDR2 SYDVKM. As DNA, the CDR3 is TGTGCCAGCAGTTTCCCCGGGTGGGATGAGCAGTTCTTC. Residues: CASSFPGWDEQFF. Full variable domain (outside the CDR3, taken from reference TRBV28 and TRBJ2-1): DVKVTQSSRYLVKRTGEKVFLECVQDMDHENMFWYRQDPGLGLRLIYFSYDVKMKEKGDIPEGYSVSREKKERFSLILESASTNQTSMYLCASSFPGWDEQFFGPGTRLTVL.

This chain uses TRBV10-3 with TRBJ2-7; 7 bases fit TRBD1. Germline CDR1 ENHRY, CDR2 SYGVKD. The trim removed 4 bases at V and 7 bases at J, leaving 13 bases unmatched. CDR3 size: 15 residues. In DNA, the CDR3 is TGTGCCATCAGTGTGACAGGGCACCTACTAGAGGAGCAGTACTTC. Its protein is CAISVTGHLLEEQYF.

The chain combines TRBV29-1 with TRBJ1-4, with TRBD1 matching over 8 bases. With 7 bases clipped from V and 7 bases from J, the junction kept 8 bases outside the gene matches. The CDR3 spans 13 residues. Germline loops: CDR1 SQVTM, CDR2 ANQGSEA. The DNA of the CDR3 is TGCAGCGGGAGGACAGGGTCGGCTGAAAAACTGTTTTTT. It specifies CSGRTGSAEKLFF.

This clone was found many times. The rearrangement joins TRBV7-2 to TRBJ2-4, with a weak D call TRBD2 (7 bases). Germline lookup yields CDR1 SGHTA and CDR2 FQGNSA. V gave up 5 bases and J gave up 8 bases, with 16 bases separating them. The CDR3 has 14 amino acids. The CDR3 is CASSQGLGGDIQYF. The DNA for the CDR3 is TGTGCCAGCAGCCAGGGGCTGGGGGGGGACATTCAGTACTTC.

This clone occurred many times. Here the CDR3 reads CASSDTGLSGANVLTF. The CDR3 nucleotides are TGTGCCAGTAGTGATACAGGGCTCTCTGGGGCCAACGTCCTGACTTTC. The V gene is TRBV19, the J gene TRBJ2-6; D might be TRBD1 (6 bases). The germline gives CDR1 LNHDA, CDR2 SQIVND (reference sequence). This CDR3 is 16 amino acids long. Trimming took 5 bases from V and 0 from J, leaving 11 bases between them.

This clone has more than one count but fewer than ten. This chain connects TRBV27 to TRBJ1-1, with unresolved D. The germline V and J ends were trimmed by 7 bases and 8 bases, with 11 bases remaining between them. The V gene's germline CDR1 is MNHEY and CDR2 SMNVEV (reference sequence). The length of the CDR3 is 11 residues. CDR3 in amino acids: CASTSGGEAFF. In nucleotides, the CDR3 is TGTGCCAGCACTTCGGGTGGAGAAGCTTTCTTT.

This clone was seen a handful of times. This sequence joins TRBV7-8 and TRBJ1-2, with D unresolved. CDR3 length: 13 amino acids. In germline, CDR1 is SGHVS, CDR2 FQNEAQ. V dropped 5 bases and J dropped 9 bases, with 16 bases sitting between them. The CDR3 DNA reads TGTGCCAGCAGCGCGAGCCCCGTGGGCAGCTACACCTTC. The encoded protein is CASSASPVGSYTF.

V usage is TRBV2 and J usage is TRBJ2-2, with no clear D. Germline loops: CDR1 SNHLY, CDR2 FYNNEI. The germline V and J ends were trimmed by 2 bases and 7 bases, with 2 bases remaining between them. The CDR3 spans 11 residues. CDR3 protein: CASSEYGELFF. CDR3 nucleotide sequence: TGTGCCAGCAGTGAATACGGGGAGCTGTTTTTT.

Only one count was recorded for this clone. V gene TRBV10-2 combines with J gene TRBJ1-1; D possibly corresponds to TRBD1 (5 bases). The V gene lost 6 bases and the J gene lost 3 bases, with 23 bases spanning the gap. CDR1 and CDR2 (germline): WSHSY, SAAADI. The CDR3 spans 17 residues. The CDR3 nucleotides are TGCGCCAGCAGCCGCAATAAAGCTCATGGAGGGGACACTGAAGCTTTCTTT. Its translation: CASSRNKAHGGDTEAFF.

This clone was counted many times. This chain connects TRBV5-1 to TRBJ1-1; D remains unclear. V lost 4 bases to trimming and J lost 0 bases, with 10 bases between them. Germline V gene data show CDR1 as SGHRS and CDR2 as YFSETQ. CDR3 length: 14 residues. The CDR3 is CASSPEILNTEAFF. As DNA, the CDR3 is TGCGCCAGCAGCCCGGAAATACTGAACACTGAAGCTTTCTTT.

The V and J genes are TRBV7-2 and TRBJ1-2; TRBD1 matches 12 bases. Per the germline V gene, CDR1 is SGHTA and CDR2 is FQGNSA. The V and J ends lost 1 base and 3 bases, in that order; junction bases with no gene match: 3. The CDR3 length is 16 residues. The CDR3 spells CASSLGGQGADYGYTF. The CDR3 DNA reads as TGTGCCAGCAGCTTAGGGGGACAGGGGGCAGACTATGGCTACACCTTC.

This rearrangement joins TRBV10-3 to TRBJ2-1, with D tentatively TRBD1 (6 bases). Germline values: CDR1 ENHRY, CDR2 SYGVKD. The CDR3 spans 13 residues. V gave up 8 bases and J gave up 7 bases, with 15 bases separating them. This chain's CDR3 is CAILAGAENEQFF. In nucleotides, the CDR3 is TGTGCCATCTTGGCAGGGGCGGAAAATGAGCAGTTCTTC.

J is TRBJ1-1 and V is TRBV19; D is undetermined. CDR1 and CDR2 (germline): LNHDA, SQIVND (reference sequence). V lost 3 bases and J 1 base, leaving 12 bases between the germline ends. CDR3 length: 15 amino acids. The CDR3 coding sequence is TGTGCCAGTAGTATCTATCCATCGGGGAACACTGAAGCTTTCTTT. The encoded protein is CASSIYPSGNTEAFF.

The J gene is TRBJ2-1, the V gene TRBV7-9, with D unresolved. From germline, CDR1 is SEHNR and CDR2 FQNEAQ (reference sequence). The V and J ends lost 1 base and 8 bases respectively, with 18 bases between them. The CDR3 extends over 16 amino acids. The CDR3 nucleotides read TGTGCCAGCAGCTTAGGTTTGTCTCTTGACGACGATGAGCAGTTCTTC. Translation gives CASSLGLSLDDDEQFF.

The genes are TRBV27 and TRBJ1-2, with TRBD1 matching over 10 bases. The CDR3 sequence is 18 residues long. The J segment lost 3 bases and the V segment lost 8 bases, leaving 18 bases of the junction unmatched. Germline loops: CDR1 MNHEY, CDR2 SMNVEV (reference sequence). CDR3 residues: CASGRPRDRGDFDYGYTF. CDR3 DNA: TGTGCCAGCGGACGACCGAGGGACAGGGGTGACTTCGACTATGGCTACACCTTC.

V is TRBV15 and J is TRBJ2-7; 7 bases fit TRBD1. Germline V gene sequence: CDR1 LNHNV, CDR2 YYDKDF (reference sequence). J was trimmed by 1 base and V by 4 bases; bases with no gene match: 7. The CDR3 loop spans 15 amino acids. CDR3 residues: CATSTETGISYEQYF. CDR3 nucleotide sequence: TGTGCCACCAGCACAGAGACAGGGATTTCCTACGAGCAGTACTTC.

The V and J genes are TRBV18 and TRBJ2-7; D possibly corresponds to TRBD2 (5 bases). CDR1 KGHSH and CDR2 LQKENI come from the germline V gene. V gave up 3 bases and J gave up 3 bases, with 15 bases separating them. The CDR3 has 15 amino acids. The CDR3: CASSPTRTGDYEQYF. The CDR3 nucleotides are TGTGCCAGCTCACCTACCCGGACTGGCGACTACGAGCAGTACTTC.